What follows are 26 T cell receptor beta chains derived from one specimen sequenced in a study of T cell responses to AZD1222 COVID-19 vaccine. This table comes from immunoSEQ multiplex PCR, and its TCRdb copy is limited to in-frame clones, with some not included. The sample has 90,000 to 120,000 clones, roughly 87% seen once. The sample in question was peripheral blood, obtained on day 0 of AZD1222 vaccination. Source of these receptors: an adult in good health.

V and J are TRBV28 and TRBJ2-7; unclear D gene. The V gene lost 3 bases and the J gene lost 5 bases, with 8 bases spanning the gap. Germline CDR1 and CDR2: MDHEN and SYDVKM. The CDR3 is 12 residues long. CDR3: CASSLIDHEQYF. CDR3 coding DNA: TGTGCCAGCAGTTTGATTGACCACGAGCAGTACTTC.

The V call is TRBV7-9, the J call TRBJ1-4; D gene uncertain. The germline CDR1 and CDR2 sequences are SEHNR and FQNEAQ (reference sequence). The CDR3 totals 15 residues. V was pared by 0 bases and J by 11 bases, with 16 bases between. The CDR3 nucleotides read TGTGCCAGCAGCTTAGCGGACCGCGGAGCTGCGAAACTGTTTTTT. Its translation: CASSLADRGAAKLFF.

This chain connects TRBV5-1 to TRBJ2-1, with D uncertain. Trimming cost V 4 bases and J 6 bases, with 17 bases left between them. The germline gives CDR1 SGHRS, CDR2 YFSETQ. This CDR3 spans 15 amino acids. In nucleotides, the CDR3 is TGCGCCAGCAGCCCGCCGATGGTAGGTAGCAATGAGCAGTTCTTC. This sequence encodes CASSPPMVGSNEQFF.

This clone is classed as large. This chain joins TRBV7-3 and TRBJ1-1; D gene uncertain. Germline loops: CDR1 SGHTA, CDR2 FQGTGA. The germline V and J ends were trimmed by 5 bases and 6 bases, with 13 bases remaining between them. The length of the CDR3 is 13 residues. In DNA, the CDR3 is TGTGCCAGCAGCCCCGGCGGAGTAGCTGAAGCTTTCTTT. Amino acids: CASSPGGVAEAFF.

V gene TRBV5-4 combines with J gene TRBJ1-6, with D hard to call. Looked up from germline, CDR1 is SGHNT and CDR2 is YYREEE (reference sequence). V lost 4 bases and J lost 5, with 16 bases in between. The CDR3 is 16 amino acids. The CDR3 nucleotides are TGTGCCAGCAGCGGCCCCAGTAACTATAATAATTCACCCCTCCACTTT. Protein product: CASSGPSNYNNSPLHF.

In DNA, the CDR3 is TGCAGCGGCATAACCGGGACAGGGAGGGATACGCAGTATTTT. It encodes CSGITGTGRDTQYF. This chain joins TRBV29-1 and TRBJ2-3; the match to TRBD1 covers 9 bases. Germline V gene sequence: CDR1 SQVTM, CDR2 ANQGSEA. Germline trimming cut 7 bases from V and 6 bases from J; bases unmatched to any gene: 11. CDR3 length equals 14 residues.

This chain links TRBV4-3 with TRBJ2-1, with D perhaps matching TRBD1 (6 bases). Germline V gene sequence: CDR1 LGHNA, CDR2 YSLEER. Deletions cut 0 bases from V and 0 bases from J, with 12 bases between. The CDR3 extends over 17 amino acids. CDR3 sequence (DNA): TGCGCCAGCAGCCAAGACAGGGGATCTAGCTCCTACAATGAGCAGTTCTTC. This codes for CASSQDRGSSSYNEQFF.

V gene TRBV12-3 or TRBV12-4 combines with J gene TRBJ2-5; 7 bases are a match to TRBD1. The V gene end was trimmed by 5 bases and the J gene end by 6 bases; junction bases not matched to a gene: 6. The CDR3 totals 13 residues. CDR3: CASSAGTVQTQYF. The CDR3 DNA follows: TGTGCCAGCAGTGCCGGGACAGTCCAGACCCAGTACTTC.

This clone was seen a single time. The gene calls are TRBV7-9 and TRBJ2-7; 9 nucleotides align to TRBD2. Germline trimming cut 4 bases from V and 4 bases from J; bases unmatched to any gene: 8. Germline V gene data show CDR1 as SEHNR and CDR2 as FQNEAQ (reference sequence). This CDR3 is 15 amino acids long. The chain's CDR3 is CASSSLAGVPYEQYF. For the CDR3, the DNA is TGTGCCAGCAGCTCGTTAGCGGGGGTTCCATACGAGCAGTACTTC. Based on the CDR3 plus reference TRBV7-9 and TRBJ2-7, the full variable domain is DTGVSQNPRHKITKRGQNVTFRCDPISEHNRLYWYRQTLGQGPEFLTYFQNEAQLEKSRLLSDRFSAERPKGSFSTLEIQRTEQGDSAMYLCASSSLAGVPYEQYFGPGTRLTVT.

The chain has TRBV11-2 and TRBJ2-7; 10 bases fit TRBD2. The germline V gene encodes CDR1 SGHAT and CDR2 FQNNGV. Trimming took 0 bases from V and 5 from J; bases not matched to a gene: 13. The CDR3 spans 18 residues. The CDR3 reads CASSLDPAGRLAGDEQYF. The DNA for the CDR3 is TGTGCCAGCAGCTTAGATCCGGCAGGAAGGCTAGCGGGAGACGAGCAGTACTTC.

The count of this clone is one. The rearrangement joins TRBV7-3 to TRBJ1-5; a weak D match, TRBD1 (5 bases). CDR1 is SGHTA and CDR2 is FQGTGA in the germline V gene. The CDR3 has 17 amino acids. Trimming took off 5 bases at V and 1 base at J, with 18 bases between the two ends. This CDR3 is CASSPRQGGRSNQPQHF. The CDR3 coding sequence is TGTGCCAGCAGCCCCCGGCAGGGAGGGAGAAGCAATCAGCCCCAGCATTTT.

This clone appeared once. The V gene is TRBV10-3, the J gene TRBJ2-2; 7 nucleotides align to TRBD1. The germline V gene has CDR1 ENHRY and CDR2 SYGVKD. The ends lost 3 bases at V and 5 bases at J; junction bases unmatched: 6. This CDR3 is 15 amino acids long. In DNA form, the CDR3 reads TGTGCCATCAGTGAAACCGGGACAGCAACCGGGGAGCTGTTTTTT. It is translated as CAISETGTATGELFF.

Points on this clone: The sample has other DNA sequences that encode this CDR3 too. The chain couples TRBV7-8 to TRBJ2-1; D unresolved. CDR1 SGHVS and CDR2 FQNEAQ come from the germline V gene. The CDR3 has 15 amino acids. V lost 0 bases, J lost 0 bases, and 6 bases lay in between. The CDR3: CASSLAVFSYNEQFF. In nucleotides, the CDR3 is TGTGCCAGCAGCTTAGCGGTTTTCTCCTACAATGAGCAGTTCTTC.

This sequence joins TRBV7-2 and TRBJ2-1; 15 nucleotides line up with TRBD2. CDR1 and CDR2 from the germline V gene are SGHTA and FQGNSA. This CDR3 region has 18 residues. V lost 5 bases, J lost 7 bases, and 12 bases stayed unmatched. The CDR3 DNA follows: TGTGCCAGCAGCGTCCCGGGACTAGCGGGGGGACCTAGGAATGAGCAGTTCTTC. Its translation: CASSVPGLAGGPRNEQFF. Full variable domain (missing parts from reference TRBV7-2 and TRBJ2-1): GAGVSQSPSNKVTEKGKDVELRCDPISGHTALYWYRQSLGQGLEFLIYFQGNSAPDKSGLPSDRFSAERTGGSVSTLTIQRTQQEDSAVYLCASSVPGLAGGPRNEQFFGPGTRLTVL.

The CDR3 is CASSLGVGSTEAFF. As DNA, the CDR3 is TGTGCCAGCAGCTTGGGGGTGGGGAGCACTGAAGCTTTCTTT. This sequence joins TRBV5-6 and TRBJ1-1, with D unresolved. V was shortened by 0 bases and J by 4 bases, with 10 bases between the two germline ends. Germline V gene data show CDR1 as SGHDT and CDR2 as YYEEEE. This CDR3 has 14 residues.

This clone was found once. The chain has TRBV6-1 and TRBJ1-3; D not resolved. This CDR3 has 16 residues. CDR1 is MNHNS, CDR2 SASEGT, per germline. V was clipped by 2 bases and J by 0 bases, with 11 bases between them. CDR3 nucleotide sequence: TGTGCCAGCAGTGAAAAGCCAGCTAACTCTGGAAACACCATATATTTT. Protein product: CASSEKPANSGNTIYF.

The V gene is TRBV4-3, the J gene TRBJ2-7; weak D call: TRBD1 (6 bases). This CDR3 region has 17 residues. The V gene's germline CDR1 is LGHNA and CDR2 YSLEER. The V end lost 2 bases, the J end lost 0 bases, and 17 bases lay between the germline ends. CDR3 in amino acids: CASSQKVTQGPSYEQYF. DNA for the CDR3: TGCGCCAGCAGCCAAAAAGTTACACAGGGCCCCTCCTACGAGCAGTACTTC.

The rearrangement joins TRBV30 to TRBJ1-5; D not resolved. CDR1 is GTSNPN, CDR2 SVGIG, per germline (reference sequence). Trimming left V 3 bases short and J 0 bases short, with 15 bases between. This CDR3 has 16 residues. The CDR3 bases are TGTGCCTGGAGCGTGTCCAGTTCCTATAGCAATCAGCCCCAGCATTTT. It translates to CAWSVSSSYSNQPQHF.

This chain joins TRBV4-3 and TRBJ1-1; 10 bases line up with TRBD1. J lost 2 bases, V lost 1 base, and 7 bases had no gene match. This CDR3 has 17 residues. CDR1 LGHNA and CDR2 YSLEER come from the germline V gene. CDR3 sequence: CASSQGSGQGRNTEAFF. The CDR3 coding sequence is TGCGCCAGCAGCCAAGGCTCGGGACAGGGGAGAAACACTGAAGCTTTCTTT.

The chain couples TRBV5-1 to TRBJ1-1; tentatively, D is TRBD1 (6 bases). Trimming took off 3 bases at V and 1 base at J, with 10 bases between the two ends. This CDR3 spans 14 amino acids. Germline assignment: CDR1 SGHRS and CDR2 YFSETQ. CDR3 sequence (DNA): TGCGCCAGCAGCTCGGGGGCGCCGAACACTGAAGCTTTCTTT. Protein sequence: CASSSGAPNTEAFF.

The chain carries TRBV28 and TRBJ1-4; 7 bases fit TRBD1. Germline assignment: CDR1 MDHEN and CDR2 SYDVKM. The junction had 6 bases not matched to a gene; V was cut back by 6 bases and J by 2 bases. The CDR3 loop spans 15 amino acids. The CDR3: CASRGPGQTNEKLFF. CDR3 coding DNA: TGTGCCAGCAGGGGACCGGGACAGACTAATGAAAAACTGTTTTTT.

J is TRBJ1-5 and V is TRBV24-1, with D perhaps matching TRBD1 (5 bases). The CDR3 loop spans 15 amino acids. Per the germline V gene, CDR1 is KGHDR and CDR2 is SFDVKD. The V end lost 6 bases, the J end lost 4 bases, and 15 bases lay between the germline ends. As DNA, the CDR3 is TGTGCCACCAGTTCCCGACTGGGACCGAATCAGCCCCAGCATTTT. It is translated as CATSSRLGPNQPQHF.

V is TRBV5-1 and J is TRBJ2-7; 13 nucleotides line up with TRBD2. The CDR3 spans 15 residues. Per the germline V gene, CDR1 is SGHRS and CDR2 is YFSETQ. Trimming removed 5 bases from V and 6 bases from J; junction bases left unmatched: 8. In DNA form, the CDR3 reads TGCGCCAGCAGACAGACTAGCGGGAGGAACTCCGAGCAGTACTTC. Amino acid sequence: CASRQTSGRNSEQYF.

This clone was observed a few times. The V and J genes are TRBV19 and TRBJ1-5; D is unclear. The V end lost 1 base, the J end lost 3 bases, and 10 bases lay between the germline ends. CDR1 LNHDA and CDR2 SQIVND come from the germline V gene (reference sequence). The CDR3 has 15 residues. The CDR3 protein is CASSIAELYNQPQHF. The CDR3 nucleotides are TGTGCCAGTAGTATAGCAGAGTTGTACAATCAGCCCCAGCATTTT. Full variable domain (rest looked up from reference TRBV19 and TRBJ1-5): DGGITQSPKYLFRKEGQNVTLSCEQNLNHDAMYWYRQDPGQGLRLIYYSQIVNDFQKGDIAEGYSVSREKKESFPLTVTSAQKNPTAFYLCASSIAELYNQPQHFGDGTRLSIL.

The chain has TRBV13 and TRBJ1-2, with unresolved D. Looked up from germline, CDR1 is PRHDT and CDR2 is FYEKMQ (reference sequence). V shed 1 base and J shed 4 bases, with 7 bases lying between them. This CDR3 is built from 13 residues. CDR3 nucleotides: TGTGCCAGCAGCTTAGATGAGGGCTATGGCTACACCTTC. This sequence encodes CASSLDEGYGYTF.

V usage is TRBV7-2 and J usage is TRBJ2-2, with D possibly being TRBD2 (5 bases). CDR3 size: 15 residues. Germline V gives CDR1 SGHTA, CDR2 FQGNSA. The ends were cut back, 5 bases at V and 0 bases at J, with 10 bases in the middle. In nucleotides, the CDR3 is TGTGCCAGCAGCATCGGACTGGCGAACACCGGGGAGCTGTTTTTT. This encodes CASSIGLANTGELFF.